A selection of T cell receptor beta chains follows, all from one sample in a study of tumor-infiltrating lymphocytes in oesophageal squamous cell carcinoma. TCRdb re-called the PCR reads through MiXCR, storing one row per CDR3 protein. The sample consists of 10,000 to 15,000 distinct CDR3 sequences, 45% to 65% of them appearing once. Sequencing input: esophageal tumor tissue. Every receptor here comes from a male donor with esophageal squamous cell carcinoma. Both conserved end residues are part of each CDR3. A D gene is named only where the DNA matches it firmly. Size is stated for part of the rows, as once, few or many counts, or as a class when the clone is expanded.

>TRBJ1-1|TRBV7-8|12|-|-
TGTGCCAGCAGCCTGTTTCGGGCCGAAGCTTTCTTT
CASSLFRAEAFF
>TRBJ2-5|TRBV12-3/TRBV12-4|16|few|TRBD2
TGTGCCAGCAGTAGCGGGACTAGCTCGGGGGAAAAGACCCAGTACTTC
CASSSGTSSGEKTQYF
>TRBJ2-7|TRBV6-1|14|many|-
TGTGCCAGCAGTGGGCCACAGGGCACCTACGAGCAGTACTTC
CASSGPQGTYEQYF
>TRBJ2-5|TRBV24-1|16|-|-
TGTGCCACCAGTGGAGAGACAGGTGGACGCCAAGAGACCCAGTACTTC
CATSGETGGRQETQYF
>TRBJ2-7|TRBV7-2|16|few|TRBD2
TGTGCCAGCAGCTTAGGGTCTAGCGGGAATTACAATGAGCAGTACTTC
CASSLGSSGNYNEQYF
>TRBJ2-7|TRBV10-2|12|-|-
TGCGCCAGCAGTGAGTCCTCCTACGAGCAGTACTTC
CASSESSYEQYF
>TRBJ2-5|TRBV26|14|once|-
TGTGCCAGCAGTCGAGACACCCGCGGGGAGACCCAGTACTTC
CASSRDTRGETQYF
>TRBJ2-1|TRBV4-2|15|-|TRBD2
TGTGCCAGCAGCCAAGGGTCTAGCGGGAGGAATGAGCAGTTCTTC
CASSQGSSGRNEQFF
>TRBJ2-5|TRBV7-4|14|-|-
TGTGCCAGCAGCGCAGGACTCCGAAGGGAGACCCAGTACTTC
CASSAGLRRETQYF
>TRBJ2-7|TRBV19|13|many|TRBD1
TGTGCCAGTAGGGACAGGAGCTCCTACGAGCAGTACTTC
CASRDRSSYEQYF
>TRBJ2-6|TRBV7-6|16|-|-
-
CASSLQGRRLRAVLRF
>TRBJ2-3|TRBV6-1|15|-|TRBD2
TGTGCCAGCAGCGACTTAGCGGGAGGGACAGATACGCAGTATTTT
CASSDLAGGTDTQYF
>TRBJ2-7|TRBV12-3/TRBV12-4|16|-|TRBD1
TGTGCCAGCAGTTTTGGGAAGGACAGGGGTCTCTACGAGCAGTACTTC
CASSFGKDRGLYEQYF
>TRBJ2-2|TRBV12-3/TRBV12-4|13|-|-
TGTGCCAGCAGGGTGAGGGGGACCGGGGAGCTGTTTTTT
CASRVRGTGELFF
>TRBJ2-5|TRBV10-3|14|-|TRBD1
TGTGCCATCAGTGACGGGACAGGGGGAGAGACCCAGTACTTC
CAISDGTGGETQYF